The present entry profiles one T cell receptor (beta chain) with its context. Antigen specificity is unknown. The CDR3 extends over 11 amino acids. V lost 6 bases to trimming and J lost 8 bases; unmatched junction nucleotides: 5. The germline V gene encodes CDR1 GTSNPN and CDR2 SVGIG (reference sequence). The data were produced by immunoSEQ multiplex PCR, yet TCRdb's version contains in-frame clones alone and is incomplete. Among approximately 2.5 million clones listed, approximately 94% were seen once. This sample stems from a study of shared clonotypes between healthy human individuals. The overall study: For every donor, three CD4 naive, three CD4 memory, two CD8 naive and one CD8 memory plates were used. The study, taken as a whole, reports: When naive CD4 clonotypes were compared across several donors, about 4.8% were shared.

Sequencing was carried out using naive CD4+ T cells sorted from blood. The subset: CD45RA+ positively selected. The source is a man aged 18 to 30 in good health. The chain combines TRBV30 with TRBJ2-3; 7 positions agree with TRBD1. In DNA form, the CDR3 reads TGTGCCTGCCTAGCAGGGGGTACGCAGTATTTT. It translates to CACLAGGTQYF.